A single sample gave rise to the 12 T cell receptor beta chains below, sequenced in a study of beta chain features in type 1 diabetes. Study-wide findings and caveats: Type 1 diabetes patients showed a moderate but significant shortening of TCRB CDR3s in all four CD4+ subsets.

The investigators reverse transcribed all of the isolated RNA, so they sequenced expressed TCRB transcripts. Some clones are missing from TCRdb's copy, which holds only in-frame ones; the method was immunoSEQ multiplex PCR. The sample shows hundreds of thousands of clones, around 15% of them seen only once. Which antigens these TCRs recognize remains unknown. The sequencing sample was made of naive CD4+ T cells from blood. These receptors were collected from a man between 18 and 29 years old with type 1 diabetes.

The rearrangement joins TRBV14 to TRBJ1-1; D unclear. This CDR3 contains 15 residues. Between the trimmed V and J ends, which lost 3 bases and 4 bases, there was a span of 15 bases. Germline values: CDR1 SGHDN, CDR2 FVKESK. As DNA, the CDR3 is TGTGCCAGCAGCCACCTCGGGGAGAGGAGCACTGAAGCTTTCTTT. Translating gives CASSHLGERSTEAFF.

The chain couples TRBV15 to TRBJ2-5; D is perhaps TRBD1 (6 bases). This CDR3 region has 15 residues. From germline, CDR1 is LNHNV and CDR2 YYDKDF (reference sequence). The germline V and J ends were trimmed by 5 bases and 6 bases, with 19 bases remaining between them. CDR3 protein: CATSRTGMVGKTQYF. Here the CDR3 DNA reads TGTGCCACCAGCCGCACAGGGATGGTTGGAAAGACCCAGTACTTC.

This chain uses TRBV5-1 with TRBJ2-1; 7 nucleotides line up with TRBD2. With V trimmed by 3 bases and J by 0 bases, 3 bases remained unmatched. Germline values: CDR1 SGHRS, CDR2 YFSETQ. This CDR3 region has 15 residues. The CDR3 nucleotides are TGCGCCAGCAGCTCCGGGACTAACTCCTACAATGAGCAGTTCTTC. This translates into CASSSGTNSYNEQFF.

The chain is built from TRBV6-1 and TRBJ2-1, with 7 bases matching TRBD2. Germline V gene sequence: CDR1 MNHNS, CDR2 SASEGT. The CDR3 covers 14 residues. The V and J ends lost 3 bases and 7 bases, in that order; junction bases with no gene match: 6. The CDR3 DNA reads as TGTGCCAGCAGTGACCCCGGGGGGAAGAATGAGCAGTTCTTC. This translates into CASSDPGGKNEQFF.

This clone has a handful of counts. CDR3 region: CASSENAPRTDTQYF. The DNA for the CDR3 is TGCGCCAGCAGTGAGAACGCACCTCGCACAGATACGCAGTATTTT. V usage is TRBV10-2 and J usage is TRBJ2-3; D is undetermined. The CDR3 is made up of 15 amino acids. The V end lost 2 bases, the J end lost 1 base, and 10 bases lay between the germline ends. Germline-derived CDR1 and CDR2 are WSHSY and SAAADI.

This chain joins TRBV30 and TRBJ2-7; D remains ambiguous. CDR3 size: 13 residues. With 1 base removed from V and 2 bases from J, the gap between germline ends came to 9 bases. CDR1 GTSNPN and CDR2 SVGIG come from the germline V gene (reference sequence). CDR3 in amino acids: CAWSGGITYEQYF. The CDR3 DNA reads TGTGCCTGGAGTGGGGGAATCACCTACGAGCAGTACTTC.

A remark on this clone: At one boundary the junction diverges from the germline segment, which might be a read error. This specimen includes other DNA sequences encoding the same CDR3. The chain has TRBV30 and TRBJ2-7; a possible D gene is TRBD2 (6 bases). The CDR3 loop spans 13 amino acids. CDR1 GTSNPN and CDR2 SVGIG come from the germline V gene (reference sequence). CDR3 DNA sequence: TGCGCCTGGAGTGACGCGGGGCTACACGAGCAGTACTTC. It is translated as CAWSDAGLHEQYF. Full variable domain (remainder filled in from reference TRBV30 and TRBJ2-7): SQTIHQWPATLVQPVGSPLSLECTVEGTSNPNLYWYRQAAGRGLQLLFYSVGIGQISSEVPQNLSASRPQDRQFILSSKKLLLSDSGFYLCAWSDAGLHEQYFGPGTRLTVT.

The CDR3 sequence: CAISDSGSHTEAFF. For the CDR3, the DNA is TGTGCCATCAGTGACTCAGGGTCGCACACTGAAGCTTTCTTT. The rearrangement joins TRBV10-3 to TRBJ1-1; a weak D match, TRBD1 (5 bases). The CDR3 spans 14 residues. The V gene lost 3 bases and the J gene lost 3 bases, with 11 bases spanning the gap. CDR1 and CDR2 from the germline V gene are ENHRY and SYGVKD.

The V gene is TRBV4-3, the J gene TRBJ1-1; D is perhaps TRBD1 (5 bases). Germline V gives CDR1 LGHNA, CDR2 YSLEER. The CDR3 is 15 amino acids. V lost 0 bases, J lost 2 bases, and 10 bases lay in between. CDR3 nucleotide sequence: TGCGCCAGCAGCCAAGATCAAGGGGTAAACACTGAAGCTTTCTTT. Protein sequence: CASSQDQGVNTEAFF.

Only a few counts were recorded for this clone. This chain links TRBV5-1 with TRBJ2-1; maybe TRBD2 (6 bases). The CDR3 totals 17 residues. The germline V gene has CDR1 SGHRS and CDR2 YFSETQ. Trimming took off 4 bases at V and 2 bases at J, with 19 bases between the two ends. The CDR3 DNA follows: TGCGCCAGCAGCCCTGGAGGTGGTAGCGGAGCCTACAATGAGCAGTTCTTC. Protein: CASSPGGGSGAYNEQFF.

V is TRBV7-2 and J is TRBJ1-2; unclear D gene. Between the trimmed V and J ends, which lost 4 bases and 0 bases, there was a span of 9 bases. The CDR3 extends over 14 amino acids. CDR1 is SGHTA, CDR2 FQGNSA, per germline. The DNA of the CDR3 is TGTGCCAGCAGCTCGTTACAGCCTAACTATGGCTACACCTTC. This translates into CASSSLQPNYGYTF.

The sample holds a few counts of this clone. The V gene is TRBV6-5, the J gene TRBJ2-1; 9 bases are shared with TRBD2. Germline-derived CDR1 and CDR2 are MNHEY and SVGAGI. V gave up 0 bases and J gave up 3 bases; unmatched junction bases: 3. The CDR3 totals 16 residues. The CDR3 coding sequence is TGTGCCAGCAGTTACTCGACTAGCGGCTACTACAATGAGCAGTTCTTC. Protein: CASSYSTSGYYNEQFF.